The rows below give T cell receptor beta chains drawn from one sample of a study of T cell responses to AZD1222 COVID-19 vaccine. Data came from immunoSEQ multiplex PCR; TCRdb stores just in-frame clones and leaves some out. This table has about 150,000 clones, about 87% appearing once. The specimen was peripheral blood, collected on day 0 of AZD1222 vaccination. Every receptor here comes from an adult in good health. Each CDR3 is given with its conserved first and last residue. A D gene is named only where the DNA matches it firmly. A clone size is listed for some rows: how often the clone was seen (once, few, many), or a class if it is expanded.

v_gene: TRBV30; j_gene: TRBJ1-3; abundance: NA; d_gene: TRBD1; CDR3aa: CAGDRPGNTIYF; CDR3nt: TGTGCCGGGGACAGGCCTGGAAACACCATATATTTT
v_gene: TRBV21-1; j_gene: TRBJ1-2; abundance: once; d_gene: NA; CDR3aa: CASSKGSANYGYTF; CDR3nt: TGTGCCAGCAGCAAAGGATCAGCTAACTATGGCTACACCTTC
v_gene: TRBV11-3; j_gene: TRBJ1-2; abundance: NA; d_gene: NA; CDR3aa: CASSLGTGTAYGYTF; CDR3nt: TGTGCCAGCAGCTTAGGTACCGGGACCGCGTATGGCTACACCTTC
v_gene: TRBV5-4; j_gene: TRBJ1-1; abundance: NA; d_gene: NA; CDR3aa: CASSPRGGHAMNTEAFF; CDR3nt: TGTGCCAGCAGCCCCCGGGGGGGACACGCGATGAACACTGAAGCTTTCTTT
v_gene: TRBV7-2; j_gene: TRBJ2-1; abundance: NA; d_gene: TRBD1; CDR3aa: CASSIGTGKINEQFF; CDR3nt: TGTGCCAGCAGCATCGGGACAGGGAAAATCAATGAGCAGTTCTTC
v_gene: TRBV5-5; j_gene: TRBJ2-1; abundance: NA; d_gene: TRBD2; CDR3aa: CASSLVLAGGLGEQFF; CDR3nt: TGTGCCAGCAGCTTGGTGCTAGCGGGAGGGTTGGGGGAGCAGTTCTTC
v_gene: TRBV19; j_gene: TRBJ1-1; abundance: once; d_gene: NA; CDR3aa: CASSARTVTEAFF; CDR3nt: TGTGCCAGTAGTGCGCGGACAGTAACTGAAGCTTTCTTT
v_gene: TRBV5-1; j_gene: TRBJ1-5; abundance: NA; d_gene: NA; CDR3aa: CASSLEGDRPQHF; CDR3nt: TGCGCCAGCAGCTTGGAAGGGGATAGGCCCCAGCATTTT
v_gene: TRBV27; j_gene: TRBJ2-1; abundance: NA; d_gene: NA; CDR3aa: CASSGLPSSYNEQFF; CDR3nt: TGTGCCAGCTCCGGACTTCCCAGCTCCTACAATGAGCAGTTCTTC
v_gene: TRBV19; j_gene: TRBJ1-1; abundance: NA; d_gene: TRBD1; CDR3aa: CASRFLDRDQGKAFF; CDR3nt: TGTGCCAGTAGATTCCTTGACAGGGACCAGGGAAAAGCTTTCTTT
v_gene: TRBV19; j_gene: TRBJ1-6; abundance: NA; d_gene: NA; CDR3aa: CASSIDEGFGSPLHF; CDR3nt: TGTGCCAGTAGTATAGACGAAGGGTTTGGATCACCCCTCCACTTT